The entry below gives a single T cell receptor (beta chain) sequence along with its context. Its antigen remains unidentified. From germline, CDR1 is SGHRS and CDR2 YFSETQ. Trimming removed 1 base at V and 6 bases at J, with 19 bases between. The CDR3 runs to 16 residues. The sample originates from a study of CD8 T cells in ankylosing spondylitis. Regarding the study as a whole: Disease-associated clonotypes exhibited CD8+ identity and were relatively infrequent in peripheral blood. Disease-associated clones were reportedly significantly overrepresented in matched ankylosing spondylitis synovial fluid. Earlier authors reported some of these motif variants in reactive arthritis synovial fluid and blood. Ankylosing spondylitis blood appeared to be characterized by a TCR beta motif of several highly homologous variants.

Quantitative molecular-barcoded 5'-RACE generated the TCR beta libraries. TCRdb re-called the 5' RACE reads with MiXCR, one entry per CDR3 protein. The sample has about 420,000 distinct CDR3 sequences; 20% to 25% are singletons. The receptor's source is a male donor with ankylosing spondylitis. The chain couples TRBV5-1 to TRBJ1-1, with D tentatively TRBD1 (5 bases). Sequencing was performed on blood, either unsorted or a sorted T cell fraction (not recorded which). The CDR3 region is CASSLRQGGLKSEAFF. The CDR3 DNA is TGCGCCAGCAGCTTGAGGCAGGGTGGCTTGAAATCTGAAGCTTTCTTT.